These T cell receptor beta chains were read from a single sample in a study of blood T cell repertoires in COVID-19. Profiled with immunoSEQ multiplex PCR; TCRdb holds only in-frame clones, not every one. Counted here are roughly 3,900 clones, 91% occurring once; the ten biggest clones make up 7.1%. Sequenced material: peripheral blood. The receptors were gathered from a middle-aged man with active COVID-19. Both conserved end residues are part of each CDR3. Each record gives: J gene, clone size, D gene, V gene, CDR3 protein, CDR3 DNA. The D gene is left open where the match is weak. Clone sizes are given selectively: once, few, many, or a class where the clone is expanded.

J: TRBJ1-5; size: -; D: -; V: TRBV3-1/TRBV3-2; CDR3: CASSQSQGFNQPQHF; DNA: TGTGCCAGCAGCCAATCTCAGGGATTCAATCAGCCCCAGCATTTT
J: TRBJ2-1; size: -; D: -; V: TRBV7-3; CDR3: CASSSLTGRQNNEQFF; DNA: TGTGCCAGCAGCTCCCTGACAGGGAGGCAAAACAATGAGCAGTTCTTC
J: TRBJ1-1; size: -; D: -; V: TRBV11-1; CDR3: CASSLGRGVNTEAFF; DNA: TGTGCCAGCAGCTTAGGGAGGGGAGTCAACACTGAAGCTTTCTTT
J: TRBJ2-3; size: -; D: -; V: TRBV7-8; CDR3: CASSLDGTPASGEGDTQYF; DNA: TGTGCCAGCAGCTTAGACGGGACACCGGCTTCTGGGGAAGGGGATACGCAGTATTTT
J: TRBJ2-7; size: -; D: TRBD2; V: TRBV29-1; CDR3: CSVPSGSRYEQYF; DNA: TGCAGCGTTCCTAGCGGGAGTAGGTACGAGCAGTACTTC
J: TRBJ2-1; size: -; D: -; V: TRBV5-1; CDR3: CASSTQGNGYNEQFF; DNA: TGCGCCAGCAGCACACAGGGTAATGGGTACAATGAGCAGTTCTTC
J: TRBJ2-5; size: once; D: -; V: TRBV7-2; CDR3: CASSLARGGGVGTQYF; DNA: TGTGCCAGCAGCTTAGCGCGGGGAGGGGGAGTTGGGACCCAGTACTTC
J: TRBJ1-4; size: -; D: -; V: TRBV30; CDR3: CAWNVGEKLFF; DNA: TGTGCCTGGAATGTGGGCGAAAAACTGTTTTTT
J: TRBJ1-2; size: few; D: -; V: TRBV30; CDR3: CAWSVEANYGYTF; DNA: TGTGCCTGGAGTGTAGAGGCTAACTATGGCTACACCTTC
J: TRBJ2-1; size: once; D: -; V: TRBV5-1; CDR3: CASSLAEEQFF; DNA: TGCGCCAGCAGCTTGGCCGAGGAGCAGTTCTTC
J: TRBJ2-5; size: -; D: TRBD1; V: TRBV7-8; CDR3: CASSSTGPQETQYF; DNA: TGTGCCAGCAGCTCGACAGGGCCCCAAGAGACCCAGTACTTC
J: TRBJ2-7; size: -; D: TRBD2; V: TRBV4-2; CDR3: CASSQDLTSGSQDYEQYF; DNA: TGTGCCAGCAGCCAAGATCTAACTAGCGGGAGTCAGGACTACGAGCAGTACTTC
J: TRBJ2-7; size: -; D: TRBD1; V: TRBV24-1; CDR3: CATSDRTGAGEQYF; DNA: TGTGCCACCAGTGATCGGACAGGGGCGGGGGAGCAGTACTTC
J: TRBJ2-3; size: -; D: -; V: TRBV7-6; CDR3: CASSLASTDTQYF; DNA: TGTGCCAGCAGCTTGGCTAGCACAGATACGCAGTATTTT
J: TRBJ2-2; size: -; D: TRBD1; V: TRBV9; CDR3: CASRVTGANTGELFF; DNA: TGTGCCAGCAGGGTAACAGGGGCGAACACCGGGGAGCTGTTTTTT
J: TRBJ2-3; size: -; D: -; V: TRBV7-2; CDR3: CASSSPDSAADTQYF; DNA: TGTGCCAGCAGCAGCCCGGACTCGGCTGCAGATACGCAGTATTTT
J: TRBJ2-7; size: -; D: -; V: TRBV4-2; CDR3: CASSQQVYEQYF; DNA: TGTGCCAGCAGCCAACAGGTCTACGAGCAGTACTTC
J: TRBJ2-3; size: -; D: -; V: TRBV6-2/TRBV6-3; CDR3: CASSYGRDTQYF; DNA: TGTGCCAGCAGTTACGGGAGAGATACGCAGTATTTT
J: TRBJ2-1; size: -; D: -; V: TRBV6-5; CDR3: CASSPTGGDEQFF; DNA: TGTGCCAGCAGTCCGACCGGCGGGGATGAGCAGTTCTTC
J: TRBJ2-1; size: -; D: -; V: TRBV15; CDR3: CATSRVERANNEQFF; DNA: TGTGCCACCAGCAGAGTCGAGCGGGCCAACAATGAGCAGTTCTTC
J: TRBJ2-1; size: few; D: TRBD2; V: TRBV3-1/TRBV3-2; CDR3: CASSPLLSGTTEQFF; DNA: TGTGCCAGCAGCCCCCTTCTTAGCGGGACAACTGAGCAGTTCTTC
J: TRBJ2-5; size: -; D: -; V: TRBV4-1; CDR3: CASSQPTGLQGTQYF; DNA: TGCGCCAGCAGCCAACCGACAGGCCTCCAAGGGACCCAGTACTTC
J: TRBJ2-2; size: -; D: -; V: TRBV30; CDR3: CAWAPGNTGELFF; DNA: TGTGCCTGGGCCCCGGGGAACACCGGGGAGCTGTTTTTT
J: TRBJ1-2; size: -; D: -; V: TRBV10-3; CDR3: CAIMEPTDGYTF; DNA: TGTGCCATCATGGAGCCGACAGATGGCTACACCTTC
J: TRBJ2-2; size: -; D: -; V: TRBV29-1; CDR3: CSVGGQSDTGELFF; DNA: TGCAGCGTTGGTGGACAGAGCGATACCGGGGAGCTGTTTTTT
J: TRBJ1-4; size: -; D: -; V: TRBV9; CDR3: CASSGGDRRGNEKLFF; DNA: TGTGCCAGCAGCGGGGGGGACCGAAGGGGAAACGAAAAACTGTTTTTT
J: TRBJ1-2; size: -; D: TRBD1; V: TRBV19; CDR3: CASSIYGTGQNGYTF; DNA: TGTGCCAGTAGTATCTATGGGACAGGGCAAAATGGCTACACCTTC
J: TRBJ2-5; size: -; D: TRBD2; V: TRBV29-1; CDR3: CSVDGLAEETQYF; DNA: TGCAGCGTTGATGGACTAGCGGAAGAGACCCAGTACTTC
J: TRBJ2-1; size: -; D: TRBD2; V: TRBV4-3; CDR3: CASSQQASGSFVEQFF; DNA: TGCGCCAGCAGCCAACAAGCTAGCGGGAGTTTTGTTGAGCAGTTCTTC
J: TRBJ1-1; size: once; D: -; V: TRBV18; CDR3: CASSPGGRMNTEAFF; DNA: TGTGCCAGCTCACCGGGGGGGCGGATGAACACTGAAGCTTTCTTT
J: TRBJ2-3; size: -; D: -; V: TRBV7-3; CDR3: CASSLTETSTDTQYF; DNA: TGTGCCAGCAGCTTGACAGAGACTAGCACAGATACGCAGTATTTT
J: TRBJ2-1; size: -; D: TRBD1; V: TRBV15; CDR3: CATSRVGQGSYNEQFF; DNA: TGTGCCACCAGCAGAGTGGGACAGGGTTCCTACAATGAGCAGTTCTTC
J: TRBJ2-2; size: -; D: -; V: TRBV7-2; CDR3: CASSVTGRTGELFF; DNA: TGTGCCAGCAGCGTAACTGGTCGAACCGGGGAGCTGTTTTTT
J: TRBJ1-2; size: -; D: -; V: TRBV12-3/TRBV12-4; CDR3: CASTWSYGYTF; DNA: TGTGCCAGCACCTGGAGCTATGGCTACACCTTC
J: TRBJ2-7; size: -; D: -; V: TRBV6-5; CDR3: CASRRQTGTYEQYF; DNA: TGTGCCAGCAGGCGTCAGACGGGGACCTACGAGCAGTACTTC
J: TRBJ2-2; size: -; D: TRBD1; V: TRBV9; CDR3: CASSGRQGGITGELFF; DNA: TGTGCCAGCAGCGGTAGACAGGGGGGTATCACCGGGGAGCTGTTTTTT